The 20 T cell receptor beta chains given below trace back to one sample, sequenced in a study of blood T cell repertoires in COVID-19. TCRdb's table, derived via immunoSEQ multiplex PCR, lists solely in-frame clones and lacks some. The sample holds around 170,000 clones, roughly 87% seen once. Sequences were obtained from PBMCs or T cells enriched from blood (not recorded which). Receptors originate from a woman between 50 and 59 years old who had recovered from COVID-19.

This rearrangement joins TRBV19 to TRBJ1-5, with 7 bases identical to TRBD1. Losses at the gene ends were 4 bases for V and 0 bases for J; bases not matched to a gene: 9. The CDR3 contains 17 residues. Germline lookup yields CDR1 LNHDA and CDR2 SQIVND (reference sequence). Here the CDR3 reads CASSRVWDSDSNQPQHF. In nucleotides, the CDR3 is TGTGCCAGTAGTAGGGTTTGGGACAGTGATAGCAATCAGCCCCAGCATTTT.

This chain connects TRBV28 to TRBJ1-1; D remains unclear. This CDR3 has 17 residues. Trimming stripped 5 bases from V and 0 bases from J, with 19 bases between. Germline CDR1 MDHEN, CDR2 SYDVKM. Written as DNA, the CDR3 is TGTGCCAGCAGTCCCCCGTTTCGGGGTGGGATGAACACTGAAGCTTTCTTT. Protein sequence: CASSPPFRGGMNTEAFF.

The gene calls are TRBV19 and TRBJ2-2; 11 nucleotides agree with TRBD1. The CDR3 has 16 amino acids. After removal of 0 bases from V and 6 bases from J, the junction contained 3 bases not matched to a gene. Germline CDR1 is LNHDA and CDR2 is SQIVND (reference sequence). In nucleotides, the CDR3 is TGTGCCAGTAGTATAGACCCGGGACAGGGGGCCGGGGAGCTGTTTTTT. This codes for CASSIDPGQGAGELFF.

The CDR3 DNA is TGTGCCAGCAGCTTAGGACTAGCGGGAGGCAGGGCCCGGGGAGAGACCCAGTACTTC. It codes for CASSLGLAGGRARGETQYF. The chain has TRBV11-3 and TRBJ2-5; TRBD2 aligns across 13 bases. CDR1 is SGHNT and CDR2 is YENEEA in the germline V gene. J was trimmed by 4 bases and V by 1 base; bases with no gene match: 12. The CDR3 has 19 amino acids.

The chain is built from TRBV7-4 and TRBJ1-2; no reliable D call. CDR1 is SGHVT, CDR2 SQSDAQ, per germline. Trimming removed 1 base at V and 2 bases at J, with 14 bases between. The CDR3 length is 16 residues. This chain's CDR3 is CASSLVAVPGNYGYTF. CDR3 DNA: TGTGCCAGCAGCTTAGTCGCGGTTCCGGGGAACTATGGCTACACCTTC.

The chain is built from TRBV28 and TRBJ2-7, with D perhaps matching TRBD1 (6 bases). The CDR3 has 14 amino acids. Per germline, CDR1 MDHEN and CDR2 SYDVKM. V lost 5 bases and J 4 bases, leaving 15 bases between the germline ends. The CDR3 sequence: CASSQQTGSYEQYF. CDR3 bases: TGTGCCAGCAGTCAACAAACAGGGTCTTACGAGCAGTACTTC.

The J gene is TRBJ1-2, the V gene TRBV6-4; possible D gene TRBD1, 6 bases. This CDR3 contains 15 residues. Trimming took off 3 bases at V and 8 bases at J, with 19 bases between the two ends. Germline V gives CDR1 MRHNA, CDR2 SNTAGT. CDR3 loop: CASSDRPGQLGGYTF. In nucleotides, the CDR3 is TGTGCCAGCAGTGATCGGCCCGGACAGCTCGGGGGCTACACCTTC.

This chain joins TRBV27 and TRBJ1-4; the D is unclear. This CDR3 comprises 15 residues. Between the trimmed V and J ends, which lost 6 bases and 3 bases, there was a span of 14 bases. Germline V gives CDR1 MNHEY, CDR2 SMNVEV (reference sequence). The CDR3 region has the DNA TGTGCCAGCAGCCCCTATAGCCTCGCTAATGAAAAACTGTTTTTT. Amino acids: CASSPYSLANEKLFF.

The chain is built from TRBV2 and TRBJ2-7; no clear D. The germline CDR1 and CDR2 sequences are SNHLY and FYNNEI. The V end was cut by 2 bases, the J end by 6 bases, with 17 bases between. The CDR3 totals 15 residues. Here the CDR3 DNA reads TGTGCCAGCAGTGAATCCTCCACTCTCCCCCTCGAGCAGTACTTC. Protein sequence: CASSESSTLPLEQYF.

The chain carries TRBV7-8 and TRBJ1-4; a possible D gene is TRBD1 (6 bases). V lost 5 bases, J lost 8 bases, and 18 bases lay in between. Per the germline V gene, CDR1 is SGHVS and CDR2 is FQNEAQ. CDR3 length: 15 amino acids. CDR3 bases: TGTGCCAGCAGCGGTCGAACAGGGCCGTTAGAAAAACTGTTTTTT. This codes for CASSGRTGPLEKLFF.

The chain is built from TRBV27 and TRBJ2-1; D might be TRBD2 (6 bases). The CDR3 extends over 17 amino acids. Germline-derived CDR1 and CDR2 are MNHEY and SMNVEV (reference sequence). V was pared by 6 bases and J by 0 bases, with 18 bases between. CDR3 coding DNA: TGTGCCAGCAGCCTTGGGTTACGGGGGAGCTCCTACAATGAGCAGTTCTTC. It translates to CASSLGLRGSSYNEQFF.

The V call is TRBV11-2, the J call TRBJ1-1; D perhaps matches TRBD1 (5 bases). CDR3 length: 12 residues. Per germline, CDR1 SGHAT and CDR2 FQNNGV. Trimming stripped 1 base from V and 7 bases from J, with 7 bases between. CDR3 protein: CASSLGQGEAFF. CDR3 bases: TGTGCCAGCAGCTTAGGGCAGGGTGAAGCTTTCTTT.

The chain employs TRBV2 and TRBJ1-5; D is unclear. The germline V and J ends were trimmed by 8 bases and 0 bases, with 11 bases remaining between them. The CDR3 has 14 amino acids. In germline, CDR1 is SNHLY, CDR2 FYNNEI. CDR3 sequence: CASVGVNSNQPQHF. The CDR3 bases are TGTGCCAGCGTCGGAGTGAATAGCAATCAGCCCCAGCATTTT. Full variable domain (missing parts from reference TRBV2 and TRBJ1-5): EPEVTQTPSHQVTQMGQEVILRCVPISNHLYFYWYRQILGQKVEFLVSFYNNEISEKSEIFDDQFSVERPDGSNFTLKIRSTKLEDSAMYFCASVGVNSNQPQHFGDGTRLSIL.

The chain has TRBV28 and TRBJ1-5, with D tentatively TRBD1 (6 bases). Germline V gives CDR1 MDHEN, CDR2 SYDVKM. V was clipped by 2 bases and J by 4 bases, with 12 bases between them. This CDR3 contains 15 residues. The CDR3: CASSLKGGRNQPQHF. DNA for the CDR3: TGTGCCAGCAGTTTAAAGGGGGGGCGGAATCAGCCCCAGCATTTT.

This clone was counted once. The chain couples TRBV7-2 to TRBJ2-7; 11 positions agree with TRBD1. Losses at the gene ends were 5 bases for V and 4 bases for J; bases not matched to a gene: 13. The CDR3 extends over 17 amino acids. Germline V lookup: CDR1 SGHTA, CDR2 FQGNSA. DNA for the CDR3: TGTGCCAGCAGCGGAGCGGCCGGGACAGGGGGTAGGTACGAGCAGTACTTC. As protein: CASSGAAGTGGRYEQYF.

The chain combines TRBV3-1 (or the pseudogene TRBV3-2) with TRBJ1-5; possibly TRBD1 for D (5 bases). Germline CDR1 is LGHDT and CDR2 is YNNKEL (reference sequence). Trimming stripped 1 base from V and 8 bases from J, with 12 bases between. CDR3 length: 14 amino acids. The DNA for the CDR3 is TGTGCCAGCAGCCAAGTGCCAGGGAAGGAGCCCCAGCATTTT. Its protein is CASSQVPGKEPQHF.

V usage is TRBV9 and J usage is TRBJ2-2, with TRBD1 matching over 11 bases. CDR1 SGDLS and CDR2 YYNGEE come from the germline V gene. This CDR3 contains 15 residues. Unmatched junction bases numbered 1, after V lost 0 bases and J lost 6 bases. CDR3: CASSVGDRGAGELFF. In nucleotides, the CDR3 is TGTGCCAGCAGCGTAGGGGACAGGGGGGCCGGGGAGCTGTTTTTT.

The chain combines TRBV29-1 with TRBJ2-3; 7 nucleotides align to TRBD1. V shed 6 bases and J 5 bases; nucleotides not matched to a gene: 11. The CDR3 is 14 residues long. Germline V lookup: CDR1 SQVTM, CDR2 ANQGSEA. The DNA of the CDR3 is TGCAGCGTCCAAGCAGGGGGAAGTCTAGATACGCAGTATTTT. Amino acids: CSVQAGGSLDTQYF.

The gene calls are TRBV7-2 and TRBJ1-4; 8 nucleotides align to TRBD1. Germline CDR1 SGHTA, CDR2 FQGNSA. The junction had 4 bases not matched to a gene; V was cut back by 3 bases and J by 7 bases. The CDR3 is 14 amino acids. CDR3: CASSLGTGTEKLFF. CDR3 bases: TGTGCCAGCAGCTTGGGGACAGGCACTGAAAAACTGTTTTTT.

This clone was counted at least ten times. This chain links TRBV4-2 with TRBJ2-2; D may be TRBD2 (6 bases). Germline assignment: CDR1 LGHNA and CDR2 YNFKEQ. The CDR3 is made up of 14 amino acids. Trimming shortened V by 1 base and J by 3 bases, and 6 bases separated the two germline ends. This CDR3 is CASSQGLDTGELFF. The CDR3 DNA follows: TGTGCCAGCAGCCAAGGACTAGACACCGGGGAGCTGTTTTTT.